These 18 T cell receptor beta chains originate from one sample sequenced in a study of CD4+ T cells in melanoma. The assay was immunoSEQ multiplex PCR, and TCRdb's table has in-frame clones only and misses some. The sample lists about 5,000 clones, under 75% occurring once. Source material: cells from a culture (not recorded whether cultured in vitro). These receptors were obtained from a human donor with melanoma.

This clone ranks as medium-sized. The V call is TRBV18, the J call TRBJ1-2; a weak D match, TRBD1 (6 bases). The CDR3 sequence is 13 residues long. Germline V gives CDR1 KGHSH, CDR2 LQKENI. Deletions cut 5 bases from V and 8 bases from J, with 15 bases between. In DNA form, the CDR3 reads TGTGCCAGCTCAAAAGACAGGTCAGGAGGCTACACCTTC. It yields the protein CASSKDRSGGYTF.

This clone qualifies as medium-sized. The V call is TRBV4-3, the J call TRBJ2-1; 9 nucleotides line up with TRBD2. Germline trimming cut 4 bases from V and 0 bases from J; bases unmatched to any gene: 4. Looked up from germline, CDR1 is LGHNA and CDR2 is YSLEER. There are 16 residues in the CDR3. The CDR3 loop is CASSRAGGSSYNEQFF. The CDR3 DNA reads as TGCGCCAGCAGCCGGGCGGGGGGGAGCTCCTACAATGAGCAGTTCTTC.

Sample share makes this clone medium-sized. For the CDR3, the DNA is TGTGCCACCAGTGAGCGGACAGGGGATGGCTACACCTTC. Encoded protein: CATSERTGDGYTF. The chain links TRBV24-1 to TRBJ1-2; TRBD1 aligns across 9 bases. The CDR3 is 13 amino acids. Germline CDR1 and CDR2: KGHDR and SFDVKD. The V and J ends lost 4 bases and 6 bases, in that order; junction bases with no gene match: 2.

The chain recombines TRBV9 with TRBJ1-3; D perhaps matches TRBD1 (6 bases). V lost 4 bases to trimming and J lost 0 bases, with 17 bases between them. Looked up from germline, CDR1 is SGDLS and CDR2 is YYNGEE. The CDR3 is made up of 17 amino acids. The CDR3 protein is CASSPWTDIASGNTIYF. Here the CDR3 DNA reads TGTGCCAGCAGCCCTTGGACAGATATAGCCTCTGGAAACACCATATATTTT.

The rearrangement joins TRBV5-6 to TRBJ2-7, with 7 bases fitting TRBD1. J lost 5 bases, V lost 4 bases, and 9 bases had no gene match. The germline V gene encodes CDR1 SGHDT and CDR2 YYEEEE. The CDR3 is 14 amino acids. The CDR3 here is CASSPRQGTDEQYF. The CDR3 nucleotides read TGTGCCAGCAGCCCTAGACAGGGAACGGACGAGCAGTACTTC.

CDR3 nucleotides: TGTGCCAGCAGTGAGTCTGGGTCCAATGAGCAGTTCTTC. It translates to CASSESGSNEQFF. This chain links TRBV6-1 with TRBJ2-1; D is undetermined. CDR1 and CDR2 (germline): MNHNS, SASEGT. The CDR3 consists of 13 residues. V was shortened by 3 bases and J by 6 bases, with 9 bases between the two germline ends.

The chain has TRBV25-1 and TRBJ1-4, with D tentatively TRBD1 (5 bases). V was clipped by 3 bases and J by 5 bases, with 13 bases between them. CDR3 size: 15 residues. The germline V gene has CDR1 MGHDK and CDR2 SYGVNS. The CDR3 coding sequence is TGTGCCAGCAGTGAGGGCCGACAGCTAAATGAAAAACTGTTTTTT. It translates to CASSEGRQLNEKLFF.

The CDR3 DNA reads as TGTGCCAGCACTTCGGGACAGGCTAACTATGGCTACACCTTC. It translates to CASTSGQANYGYTF. The chain links TRBV27 to TRBJ1-2; 8 bases are shared with TRBD1. The CDR3 spans 14 residues. The germline gives CDR1 MNHEY, CDR2 SMNVEV (reference sequence). Losses at the gene ends were 7 bases for V and 0 bases for J; bases not matched to a gene: 4.

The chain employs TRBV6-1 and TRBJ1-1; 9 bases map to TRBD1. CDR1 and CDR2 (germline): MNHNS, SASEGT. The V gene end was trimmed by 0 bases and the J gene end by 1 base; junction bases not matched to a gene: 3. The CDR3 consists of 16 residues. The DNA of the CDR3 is TGTGCCAGCAGTGAAGCGCCGGGACAGGGGAACACTGAAGCTTTCTTT. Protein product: CASSEAPGQGNTEAFF.

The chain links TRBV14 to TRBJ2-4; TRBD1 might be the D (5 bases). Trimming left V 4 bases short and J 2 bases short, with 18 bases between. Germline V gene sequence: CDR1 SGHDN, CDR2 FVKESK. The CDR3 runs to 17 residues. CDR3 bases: TGTGCCAGCAGCCTAGACTCTGGGGCTGGGACCAAAAACATTCAGTACTTC. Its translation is CASSLDSGAGTKNIQYF.

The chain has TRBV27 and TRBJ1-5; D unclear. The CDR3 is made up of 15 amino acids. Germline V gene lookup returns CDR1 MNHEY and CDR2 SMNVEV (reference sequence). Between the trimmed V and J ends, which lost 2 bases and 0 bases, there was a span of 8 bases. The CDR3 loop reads CASSLRRNSNQPQHF. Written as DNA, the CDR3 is TGTGCCAGCAGTTTACGGCGGAATAGCAATCAGCCCCAGCATTTT.

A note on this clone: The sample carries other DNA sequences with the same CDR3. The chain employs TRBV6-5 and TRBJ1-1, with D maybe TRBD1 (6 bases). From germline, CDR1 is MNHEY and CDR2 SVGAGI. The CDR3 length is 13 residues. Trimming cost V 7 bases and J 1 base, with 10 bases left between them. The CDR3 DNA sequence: TGTGCCAGCAACAGGGACGGGAACACTGAAGCTTTCTTT. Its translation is CASNRDGNTEAFF.

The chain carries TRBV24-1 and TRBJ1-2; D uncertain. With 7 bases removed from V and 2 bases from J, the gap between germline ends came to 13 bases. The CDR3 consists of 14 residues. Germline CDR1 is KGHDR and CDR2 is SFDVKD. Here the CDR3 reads CATSDPDGNYGYTF. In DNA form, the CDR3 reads TGTGCCACCAGCGACCCAGATGGGAACTATGGCTACACCTTC.

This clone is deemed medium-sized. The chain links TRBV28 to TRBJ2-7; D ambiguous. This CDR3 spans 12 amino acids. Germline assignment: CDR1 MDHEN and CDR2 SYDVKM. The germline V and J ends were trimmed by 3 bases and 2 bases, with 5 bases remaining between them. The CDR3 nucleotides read TGTGCCAGCAGTTTTCTCCCCTACGAGCAGTACTTC. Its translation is CASSFLPYEQYF.

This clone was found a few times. CDR3 region: CASSETRGLWEGYTF. The CDR3 DNA reads as TGTGCCAGCAGTGAAACCAGGGGCCTTTGGGAAGGCTACACCTTC. The chain links TRBV2 to TRBJ1-2, with D perhaps TRBD1 (6 bases). The CDR3 length is 15 residues. Deletions cut 2 bases from V and 8 bases from J, with 18 bases between. Germline V CDR1 and CDR2: SNHLY, FYNNEI.

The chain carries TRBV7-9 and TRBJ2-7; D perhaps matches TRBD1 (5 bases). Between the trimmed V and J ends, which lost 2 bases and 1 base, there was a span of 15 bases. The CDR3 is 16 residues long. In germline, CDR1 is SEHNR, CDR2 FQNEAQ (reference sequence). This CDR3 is CASSLPSTVASYEQYF. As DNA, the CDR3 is TGTGCCAGCAGCTTACCTTCGACAGTAGCTTCCTACGAGCAGTACTTC.

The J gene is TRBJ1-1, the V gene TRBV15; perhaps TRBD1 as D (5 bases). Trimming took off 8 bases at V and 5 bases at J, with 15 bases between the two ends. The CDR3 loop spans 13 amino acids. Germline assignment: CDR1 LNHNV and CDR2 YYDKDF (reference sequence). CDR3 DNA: TGTGCCACCCCCTCGGGGGTCTGGACTGAAGCTTTCTTT. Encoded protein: CATPSGVWTEAFF.

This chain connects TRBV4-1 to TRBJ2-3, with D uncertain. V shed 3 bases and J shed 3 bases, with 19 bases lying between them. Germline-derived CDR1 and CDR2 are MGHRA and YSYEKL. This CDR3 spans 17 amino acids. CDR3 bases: TGCGCCAGCAGCCACCCCCACCATGGCACGGAGACAGATACGCAGTATTTT. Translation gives CASSHPHHGTETDTQYF.